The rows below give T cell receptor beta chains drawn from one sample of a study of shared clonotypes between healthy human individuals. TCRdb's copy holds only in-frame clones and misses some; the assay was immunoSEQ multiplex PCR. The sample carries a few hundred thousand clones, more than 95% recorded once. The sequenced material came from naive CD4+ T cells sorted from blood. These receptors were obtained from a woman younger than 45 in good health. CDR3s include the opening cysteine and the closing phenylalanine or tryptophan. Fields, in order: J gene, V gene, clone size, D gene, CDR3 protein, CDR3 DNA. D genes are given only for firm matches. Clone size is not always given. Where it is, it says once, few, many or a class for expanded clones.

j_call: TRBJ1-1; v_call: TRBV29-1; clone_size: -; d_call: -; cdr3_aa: CSVEGFMGGTEAFF; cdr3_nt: TGCAGCGTTGAAGGGTTTATGGGGGGCACTGAAGCTTTCTTT
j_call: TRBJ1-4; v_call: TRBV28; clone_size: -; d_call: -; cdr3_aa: CASSLFEKLFF; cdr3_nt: TGTGCCAGCAGTTTATTTGAAAAACTGTTTTTT
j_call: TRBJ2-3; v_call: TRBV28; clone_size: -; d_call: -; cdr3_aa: CASGTTGRLTDTQYF; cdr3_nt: TGTGCCAGCGGAACAACCGGGCGCCTCACAGATACGCAGTATTTT
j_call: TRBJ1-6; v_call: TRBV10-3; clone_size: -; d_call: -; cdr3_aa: CAISESSSPLHF; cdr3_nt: TGTGCCATCAGTGAGTCTAGCTCACCCCTCCACTTT
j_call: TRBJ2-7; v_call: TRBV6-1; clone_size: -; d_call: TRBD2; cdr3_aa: CASSATSGAFGEQYF; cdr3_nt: TGTGCCAGCAGTGCGACTAGCGGGGCTTTTGGCGAGCAGTACTTC
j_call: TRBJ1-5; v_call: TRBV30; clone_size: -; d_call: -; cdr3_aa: CAWSYRTDQPQHF; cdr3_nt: TGTGCCTGGAGTTATAGAACAGATCAGCCCCAGCATTTT
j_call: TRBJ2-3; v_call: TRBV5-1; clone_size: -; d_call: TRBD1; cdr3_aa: CASSSSGTGVADTQYF; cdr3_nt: TGCGCCAGCAGCTCCTCCGGGACAGGGGTGGCAGATACGCAGTATTTT
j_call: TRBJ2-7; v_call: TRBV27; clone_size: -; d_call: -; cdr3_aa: CASSPRAGAVNEQYF; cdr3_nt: TGTGCCAGCAGCCCGAGGGCGGGGGCCGTTAACGAGCAGTACTTC
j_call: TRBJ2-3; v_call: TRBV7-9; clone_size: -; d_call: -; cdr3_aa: CASSSSTDTQYF; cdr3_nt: TGTGCCAGCAGTTCTAGCACAGATACGCAGTATTTT
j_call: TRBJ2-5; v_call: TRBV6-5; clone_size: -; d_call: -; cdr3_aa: CASSYSGRVGGETQYF; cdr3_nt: TGTGCCAGCAGTTACTCGGGCAGGGTGGGTGGAGAGACCCAGTACTTC
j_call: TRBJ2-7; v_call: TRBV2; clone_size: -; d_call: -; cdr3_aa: CASMRGLTYEQYF; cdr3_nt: TGTGCCAGTATGAGGGGGTTGACTTACGAGCAGTACTTC
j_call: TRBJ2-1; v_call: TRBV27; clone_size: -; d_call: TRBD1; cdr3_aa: CASSLYRGSIYNEQFF; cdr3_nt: TGTGCCAGCAGTTTATACAGGGGGAGTATCTACAATGAGCAGTTCTTC
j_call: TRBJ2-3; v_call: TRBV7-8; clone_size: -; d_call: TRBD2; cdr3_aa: CASSPRLAGTSTDTQYF; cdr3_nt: TGTGCCAGCAGCCCCAGACTAGCGGGGACTAGCACAGATACGCAGTATTTT
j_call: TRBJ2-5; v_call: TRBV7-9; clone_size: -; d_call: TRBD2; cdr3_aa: CASSLERREGSPRRTQYF; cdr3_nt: TGTGCCAGCAGCTTAGAACGGCGGGAGGGCTCCCCCCGGAGGACCCAGTACTTC
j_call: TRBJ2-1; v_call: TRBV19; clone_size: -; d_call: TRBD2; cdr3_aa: CASTTLAGGVFEQFF; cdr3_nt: TGTGCCAGTACTACACTAGCGGGAGGTGTATTTGAGCAGTTCTTC
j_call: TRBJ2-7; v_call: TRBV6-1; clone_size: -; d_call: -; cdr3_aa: CASSGPGNTYEQYF; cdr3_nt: TGTGCCAGCAGTGGGCCGGGAAACACCTACGAGCAGTACTTC
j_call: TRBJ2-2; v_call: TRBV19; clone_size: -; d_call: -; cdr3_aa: CASSIPFSRELFF; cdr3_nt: TGTGCCAGTAGTATTCCTTTCTCCCGGGAGCTGTTTTTT
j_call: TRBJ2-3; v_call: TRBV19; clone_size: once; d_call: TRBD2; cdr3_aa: CASSKLAGRADTQYF; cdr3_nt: TGTGCCAGTAGCAAACTAGCGGGACGAGCAGATACGCAGTATTTT
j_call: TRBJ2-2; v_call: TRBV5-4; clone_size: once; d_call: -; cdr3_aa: CASSLVQGAYHTGELFF; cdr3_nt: TGTGCCAGCAGCTTGGTTCAGGGTGCGTATCACACCGGGGAGCTGTTTTTT
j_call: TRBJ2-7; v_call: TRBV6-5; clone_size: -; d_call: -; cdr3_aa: CASSWVGTAYEQYF; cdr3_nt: TGTGCCAGCAGTTGGGTGGGGACGGCCTACGAGCAGTACTTC
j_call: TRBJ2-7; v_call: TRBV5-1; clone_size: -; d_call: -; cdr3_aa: CASSWAGVYEQYF; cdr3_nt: TGCGCCAGCAGCTGGGCAGGGGTTTACGAGCAGTACTTC
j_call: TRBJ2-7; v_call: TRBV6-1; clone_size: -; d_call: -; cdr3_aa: CASLNGSSYEQYF; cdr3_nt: TGTGCCAGCTTAAACGGGAGCTCCTACGAGCAGTACTTC
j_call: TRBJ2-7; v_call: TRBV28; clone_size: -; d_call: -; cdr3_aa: CASSLKGDPYEQYF; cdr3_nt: TGTGCCAGCAGTTTGAAGGGAGATCCCTACGAGCAGTACTTC
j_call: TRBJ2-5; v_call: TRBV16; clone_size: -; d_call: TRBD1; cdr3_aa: CASSLTRAGGSETQYF; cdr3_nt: TGTGCCAGCAGCCTCACCCGGGCAGGGGGAAGCGAGACCCAGTACTTC
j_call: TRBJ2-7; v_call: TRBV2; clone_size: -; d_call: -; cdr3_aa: CASSERQYTEQYF; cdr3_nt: TGTGCCAGCAGTGAAAGGCAGTACACGGAGCAGTACTTC
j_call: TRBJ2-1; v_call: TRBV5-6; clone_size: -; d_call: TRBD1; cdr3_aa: CASSYRQGHNEQFF; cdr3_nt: TGTGCCAGCAGCTACAGACAGGGTCACAATGAGCAGTTCTTC
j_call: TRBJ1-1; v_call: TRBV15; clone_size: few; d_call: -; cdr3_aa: CATSMRVSTEAFF; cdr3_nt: TGTGCCACCAGCATGAGGGTCAGCACTGAAGCTTTCTTT
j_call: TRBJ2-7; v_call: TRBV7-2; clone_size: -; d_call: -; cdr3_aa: CASTGTTYEQYF; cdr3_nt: TGTGCCAGTACCGGGACCACCTACGAGCAGTACTTC
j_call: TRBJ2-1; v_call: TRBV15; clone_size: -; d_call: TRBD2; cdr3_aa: CATSRGKISGRYNEQFF; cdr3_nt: TGTGCCACCAGCAGAGGAAAGATTAGCGGGAGGTACAATGAGCAGTTCTTC
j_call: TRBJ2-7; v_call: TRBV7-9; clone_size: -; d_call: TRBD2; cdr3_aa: CASSYKTSGRAYEQYF; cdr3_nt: TGTGCCAGCAGCTACAAGACTAGCGGGAGGGCCTACGAGCAGTACTTC
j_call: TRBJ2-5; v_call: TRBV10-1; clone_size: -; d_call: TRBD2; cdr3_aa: CASSEGLAGLGETQYF; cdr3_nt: TGCGCCAGCAGTGAGGGTCTAGCGGGATTGGGGGAGACCCAGTACTTC
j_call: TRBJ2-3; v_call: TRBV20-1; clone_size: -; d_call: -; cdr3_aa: CSAGRRDAQYF; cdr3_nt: TGCAGTGCTGGTAGAAGGGATGCGCAGTATTTT
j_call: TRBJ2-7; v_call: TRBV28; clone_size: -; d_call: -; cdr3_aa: CASSVFDRNTYEQYF; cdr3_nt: TGTGCCAGCAGCGTCTTCGACAGGAACACCTACGAGCAGTACTTC
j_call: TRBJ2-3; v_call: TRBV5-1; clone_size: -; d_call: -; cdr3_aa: CASNPSSSTDTQYF; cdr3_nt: TGCGCCAGCAATCCCAGTAGCAGCACAGATACGCAGTATTTT
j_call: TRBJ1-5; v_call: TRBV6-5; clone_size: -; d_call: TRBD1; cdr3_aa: CASHTGGKDQPQHF; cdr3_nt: TGTGCCAGCCATACAGGGGGTAAGGATCAGCCCCAGCATTTT
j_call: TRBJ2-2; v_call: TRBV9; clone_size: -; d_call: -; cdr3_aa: CASSVAGTLNTGELFF; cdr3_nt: TGTGCCAGCAGCGTAGCCGGGACCTTGAACACCGGGGAGCTGTTTTTT
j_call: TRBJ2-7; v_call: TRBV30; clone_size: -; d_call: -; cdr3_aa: CAWSPGPPYEQYF; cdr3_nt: TGTGCCTGGAGTCCCGGACCTCCCTACGAGCAGTACTTC
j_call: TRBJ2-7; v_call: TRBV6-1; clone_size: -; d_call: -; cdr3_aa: CASSEPFPEQYF; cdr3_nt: TGTGCCAGCAGTGAACCTTTCCCCGAGCAGTACTTC
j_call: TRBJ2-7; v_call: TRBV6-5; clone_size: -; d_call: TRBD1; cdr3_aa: CASNAGGTTYEQYF; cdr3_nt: TGTGCCAGCAACGCAGGGGGAACAACCTACGAGCAGTACTTC
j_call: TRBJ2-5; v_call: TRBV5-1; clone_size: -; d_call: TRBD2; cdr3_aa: CASSWGLVRRETQYF; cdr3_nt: TGCGCCAGCAGCTGGGGACTAGTACGACGGGAGACCCAGTACTTC
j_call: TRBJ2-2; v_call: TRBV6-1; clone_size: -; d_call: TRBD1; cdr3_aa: CASRPGTANTGELFF; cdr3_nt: TGTGCCAGCAGACCCGGGACAGCGAACACCGGGGAGCTGTTTTTT
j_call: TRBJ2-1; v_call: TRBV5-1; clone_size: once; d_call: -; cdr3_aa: CASSLMGGSLQSSYNEQFF; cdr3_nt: TGCGCCAGCAGCTTGATGGGAGGCTCCTTACAAAGCTCCTACAATGAGCAGTTCTTC
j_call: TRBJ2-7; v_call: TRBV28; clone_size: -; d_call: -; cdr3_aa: CASSTPGPVSYEQYF; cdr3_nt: TGTGCCAGCAGTACCCCCGGACCCGTCTCCTACGAGCAGTACTTC
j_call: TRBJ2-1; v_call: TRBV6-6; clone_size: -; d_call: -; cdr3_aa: CASRPLRDEQFF; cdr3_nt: TGTGCCAGCAGACCGCTTAGGGATGAGCAGTTCTTC
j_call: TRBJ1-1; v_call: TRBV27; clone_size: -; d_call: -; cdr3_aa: CASKWGAMYTEAFF; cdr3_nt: TGTGCCAGCAAGTGGGGGGCGATGTACACTGAAGCTTTCTTT
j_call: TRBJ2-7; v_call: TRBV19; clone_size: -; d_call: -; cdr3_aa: CASSQGGREQYF; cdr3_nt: TGTGCCAGTAGTCAGGGGGGCCGGGAGCAGTACTTC